Presented here are 21 T cell receptor beta chains from one specimen sequenced in a study of blood T cell repertoires in COVID-19. The data were produced by immunoSEQ multiplex PCR, yet TCRdb's version contains in-frame clones alone and is incomplete. The repertoire holds about 170,000 clones, with more than 70% as singletons. Sequenced: peripheral blood. These receptors were collected from a woman in her 70s who had recovered from COVID-19.

CDR3 protein: CASSDPGTSGDTQYF. For the CDR3, the DNA is TGTGCCAGCAGTGACCCCGGGACTAGCGGAGATACGCAGTATTTT. V and J are TRBV6-4 and TRBJ2-3; the match to TRBD2 covers 11 bases. J gave up 5 bases and V 2 bases, and 3 bases lay outside the gene matches. This CDR3 has 15 residues. Germline CDR1 is MRHNA and CDR2 is SNTAGT.

A note on this clone: Compared with germline, one end of the junction differs, possibly owing to a read error. The chain employs TRBV18 and TRBJ1-5; 8 bases are a match to TRBD1. This CDR3 has 16 residues. CDR1 is KGHSH and CDR2 is LQKENI in the germline V gene. The CDR3 DNA follows: TGTGCCAGCTCATCCATACCGACAGGGGAATATCAGCGCCAGCATTTT. Amino acid sequence: CASSSIPTGEYQRQHF. Looking up the rest from reference TRBV18 and TRBJ1-5 gives the full variable domain: NAGVMQNPRHLVRRRGQEARLRCSPMKGHSHVYWYRQLPEEGLKFMVYLQKENIIDESGMPKERFSAEFPKEGPSILRIQQVVRGDSAAYFCASSSIPTGEYQRQHFGDGTRLSIL.

The J gene is TRBJ2-2, the V gene TRBV18, with D perhaps TRBD1 (6 bases). The CDR3 is 17 residues long. In germline, CDR1 is KGHSH, CDR2 LQKENI. V was cut by 3 bases and J by 0 bases, with 14 bases left in between. The DNA of the CDR3 is TGTGCCAGCTCACCCCCGGGACACCTTACGAACACCGGGGAGCTGTTTTTT. As protein: CASSPPGHLTNTGELFF. Full variable domain (rest looked up from reference TRBV18 and TRBJ2-2): NAGVMQNPRHLVRRRGQEARLRCSPMKGHSHVYWYRQLPEEGLKFMVYLQKENIIDESGMPKERFSAEFPKEGPSILRIQQVVRGDSAAYFCASSPPGHLTNTGELFFGEGSRLTVL.

V gene TRBV7-8 combines with J gene TRBJ2-7; a weak D match, TRBD1 (6 bases). The CDR3 extends over 14 amino acids. The V end was cut by 4 bases, the J end by 2 bases, with 12 bases between. From germline, CDR1 is SGHVS and CDR2 FQNEAQ. The CDR3 nucleotides read TGTGCCAGCAGCTCCCGGGACAAAACCTACGAGCAGTACTTC. Residues: CASSSRDKTYEQYF.

This clone was counted a single time. This CDR3 reads CSASRSGLNYGYTF. The CDR3 bases are TGCAGTGCTAGTCGCTCAGGGTTGAACTATGGCTACACCTTC. The V and J genes are TRBV20-1 and TRBJ1-2; the D gene is possibly TRBD1 (5 bases). This CDR3 is 14 amino acids long. CDR1 is DFQATT and CDR2 is SNEGSKA in the germline V gene (reference sequence). Trimming took 3 bases from V and 2 from J, leaving 13 bases between them.

The rearrangement uses TRBV19 and TRBJ1-1, with D possibly being TRBD1 (6 bases). Trimming cost V 5 bases and J 7 bases, with 8 bases left between them. This CDR3 is built from 11 residues. The germline V gene has CDR1 LNHDA and CDR2 SQIVND (reference sequence). This CDR3 is CASSDRFEAFF. Here the CDR3 DNA reads TGTGCCAGTAGTGACAGGTTTGAAGCTTTCTTT.

The J gene is TRBJ2-7, the V gene TRBV7-6; no clear D. There are 13 residues in the CDR3. V was cut by 1 base and J by 7 bases, with 11 bases left in between. The germline V gene has CDR1 SGHVS and CDR2 FNYEAQ. Written as DNA, the CDR3 is TGTGCCAGCAGCTTAGGCCTAGTGGGTGAGCAGTACTTC. Translation gives CASSLGLVGEQYF.

The chain employs TRBV28 and TRBJ1-1, with 9 bases lining up with TRBD1. The CDR3 spans 16 residues. The germline V gene has CDR1 MDHEN and CDR2 SYDVKM. V lost 7 bases to trimming and J lost 4 bases; unmatched junction nucleotides: 13. The DNA for the CDR3 is TGTGCCAGCACCTACCCACCGGGACAGGGCCTCACTGAAGCTTTCTTT. Encoded protein: CASTYPPGQGLTEAFF.

This clone was observed a single time. The chain uses TRBV29-1 and TRBJ2-7; weak D call: TRBD2 (5 bases). CDR1 and CDR2 from the germline V gene are SQVTM and ANQGSEA. The CDR3 is 14 residues long. V was shortened by 0 bases and J by 1 base, with 10 bases between the two germline ends. The CDR3 sequence is CSVEEGRGSYEQYF. The CDR3, as DNA: TGCAGCGTTGAAGAAGGGCGAGGGTCCTACGAGCAGTACTTC.

This clone was counted only a few times. This sequence joins TRBV5-4 and TRBJ2-1; 12 nucleotides match TRBD2. Germline V gene lookup returns CDR1 SGHNT and CDR2 YYREEE (reference sequence). J gave up 8 bases and V 9 bases, and 9 bases lay outside the gene matches. The CDR3 is 14 residues long. CDR3 loop: CATRLAGARDEQFF. CDR3 nucleotides: TGTGCCACCAGACTAGCGGGGGCCCGGGATGAGCAGTTCTTC.

This chain links TRBV7-2 with TRBJ2-5; TRBD2 aligns across 11 bases. V trimming: 2 bases; J trimming: 12 bases; junction bases outside the gene matches: 2. Germline V CDR1 and CDR2: SGHTA, FQGNSA. The CDR3 is 12 amino acids. CDR3 coding DNA: TGTGCCAGCAGCTTATGGGGACTAGCGGAGTACTTC. This gives the protein CASSLWGLAEYF.

This chain links TRBV6-5 with TRBJ2-1; 11 positions match TRBD2. Germline-derived CDR1 and CDR2 are MNHEY and SVGAGI. Trimming at V came to 7 bases and at J to 8 bases, leaving 10 bases not matched to a gene. The CDR3 spans 15 residues. CDR3 sequence: CASTGTSGSLDEQFF. Here the CDR3 DNA reads TGTGCCAGCACTGGTACTAGCGGGAGTTTGGATGAGCAGTTCTTC.

The J gene is TRBJ2-4, the V gene TRBV7-2, with D possibly matching TRBD1 (6 bases). The CDR3 is 19 residues long. CDR1 and CDR2 from the germline V gene are SGHTA and FQGNSA. The germline V and J ends were trimmed by 0 bases and 0 bases, with 18 bases remaining between them. The DNA of the CDR3 is TGTGCCAGCAGCTTAGCCCCCAGTGGACAGAAAGTAGCCAAAAACATTCAGTACTTC. Translating gives CASSLAPSGQKVAKNIQYF.

The rearrangement joins TRBV4-1 to TRBJ1-2, with TRBD1 identical over 8 bases. Per germline, CDR1 MGHRA and CDR2 YSYEKL. The CDR3 contains 14 residues. V lost 2 bases to trimming and J lost 4 bases; unmatched junction nucleotides: 3. The CDR3 nucleotides read TGCGCCAGCAGCCAACCGGACAGGGTCTATGGCTACACCTTC. It is translated as CASSQPDRVYGYTF.

This rearrangement joins TRBV4-2 to TRBJ2-7; 7 bases line up with TRBD2. V lost 4 bases to trimming and J lost 9 bases; unmatched junction nucleotides: 12. Germline V gene data show CDR1 as LGHNA and CDR2 as YNFKEQ. There are 14 residues in the CDR3. CDR3 nucleotides: TGTGCCAGCAGCCCCGGCGGGGAGGGGTTTGGGCAGTACTTC. It specifies CASSPGGEGFGQYF.

The V call is TRBV12-5, the J call TRBJ2-7; possible D gene TRBD2, 6 bases. V was trimmed by 1 base and J by 2 bases, leaving 9 bases between them. This CDR3 comprises 14 residues. CDR1 and CDR2 from the germline V gene are LGHNT and FRNRAP. Here the CDR3 DNA reads TGTGCTAGTGGTTTGGCCGGGAGTCCCTACGAGCAGTACTTC. It is translated as CASGLAGSPYEQYF.

The chain links TRBV5-1 to TRBJ2-5, with 16 bases that match TRBD2. Trimming at V came to 4 bases and at J to 3 bases, leaving 9 bases not matched to a gene. Germline loops: CDR1 SGHRS, CDR2 YFSETQ. The CDR3 runs to 18 residues. The CDR3 sequence is CASSPAGLAGGPEETQYF. For the CDR3, the DNA is TGCGCCAGCAGCCCCGCGGGACTAGCGGGAGGGCCCGAAGAGACCCAGTACTTC. The full variable domain, with the rest looked up from reference TRBV5-1 and TRBJ2-5, is KAGVTQTPRYLIKTRGQQVTLSCSPISGHRSVSWYQQTPGQGLQFLFEYFSETQRNKGNFPGRFSGRQFSNSRSEMNVSTLELGDSALYLCASSPAGLAGGPEETQYFGPGTRLLVL.

V gene TRBV5-1 combines with J gene TRBJ2-1; the match to TRBD2 covers 8 bases. V lost 4 bases, J lost 8 bases, and 14 bases stayed unmatched. Germline V lookup: CDR1 SGHRS, CDR2 YFSETQ. The CDR3 length is 16 residues. The DNA of the CDR3 is TGCGCCAGCAGCACGGGACTAGTGGGGTTTTCCGATGAGCAGTTCTTC. Residues: CASSTGLVGFSDEQFF.

The rearrangement links TRBV19 to TRBJ1-2, with TRBD1 identical over 7 bases. J was trimmed by 2 bases and V by 3 bases; bases with no gene match: 6. This CDR3 comprises 15 residues. CDR1 LNHDA and CDR2 SQIVND come from the germline V gene (reference sequence). The CDR3, as DNA: TGTGCCAGTAGTATGGTAGCAGGGGGAAACTATGGCTACACCTTC. It yields the protein CASSMVAGGNYGYTF.

This rearrangement joins TRBV5-1 to TRBJ1-2, with 7 bases lining up with TRBD1. The V segment lost 4 bases and the J segment 4 bases; nucleotides outside the gene matches: 10. Germline V gene data show CDR1 as SGHRS and CDR2 as YFSETQ. The CDR3 loop spans 15 amino acids. This chain's CDR3 is CASSPRQGPGYGYTF. As DNA, the CDR3 is TGCGCCAGCAGCCCCAGACAGGGCCCGGGCTATGGCTACACCTTC.

This clone was picked up one time. The genes are TRBV10-3 and TRBJ1-6, with 8 bases matching TRBD1. The germline V gene encodes CDR1 ENHRY and CDR2 SYGVKD. V gave up 6 bases and J gave up 7 bases; unmatched junction bases: 5. The length of the CDR3 is 14 residues. In nucleotides, the CDR3 is TGTGCCATCAGGCCGGGACAGGTGAATTCACCCCTCCACTTT. Translated, it gives CAIRPGQVNSPLHF.